The subject of this entry is one T cell receptor (beta chain). Its cognate antigen is unknown. This sample is part of a study of T cell responses to AZD1222 COVID-19 vaccine. Points from the study as a whole: Vaccine-related CD4 TCRs covered spike, predominating at 160-218 and 743-854.

The repertoire was sequenced with immunoSEQ multiplex PCR; TCRdb's copy has only in-frame clones and lacks some. The repertoire consists of about 120,000 clones, with approximately 86% occurring once and the leading ten covering 8% to 10%. The sample consisted of peripheral blood, taken on day 0 of AZD1222 vaccination. This TCR was sampled from an adult in good health.

CDR3 protein: CASSQLDRSDTQYF. As DNA, the CDR3 is TGTGCCAGCAGCCAACTAGATAGGTCAGATACGCAGTATTTT. The V and J genes are TRBV27 and TRBJ2-3, with D perhaps matching TRBD2 (5 bases). V lost 6 bases and J 4 bases, leaving 14 bases between the germline ends. The CDR3 runs to 14 residues. CDR1 is MNHEY and CDR2 is SMNVEV in the germline V gene (reference sequence).